This T cell receptor beta chain derives from a study of beta chain features in type 1 diabetes. The overall study: Fewer than 140,000,000 sorted cells were examined across all samples.

Study-wide results and caveats: Junctions at VDJ sites from type 1 diabetes patients had fewer insertions and more deletions. Any HLA type influence on TCRB rearrangement was left unresolved here. PCR might preferentially amplify shorter templates, equally in patients and controls.

Germline V gene lookup returns CDR1 SEHNR and CDR2 FQNEAQ (reference sequence). Trimming took 4 bases from V and 3 from J, leaving 15 bases between them. The CDR3 spans 15 residues. Ten or more counts support this clone. The target antigen is unknown. Reverse transcribing all isolated RNA meant expressed TCRB transcripts were sequenced. The protocol was immunoSEQ multiplex PCR, while the TCRdb copy is restricted to in-frame clones and leaves out a portion. The sample records around 240,000 clones, 9.6% being singletons. Sequencing input: naive CD4+ T cells from blood. V is TRBV7-9 and J is TRBJ2-5, with D perhaps matching TRBD1 (5 bases). This sequence originates from a woman between 18 and 29 years old in good health. The CDR3 DNA reads TGTGCCAGCAGCTCCCAGGGATCAACCGAAGAGACCCAGTACTTC. Residues: CASSSQGSTEETQYF.